A selection of T cell receptor beta chains follows, all from one sample in a study of blood T cell repertoires in COVID-19. Assay: immunoSEQ multiplex PCR; the TCRdb copy retains only in-frame clones and omits some. The repertoire holds 80,000 to 85,000 clones, with approximately 80% as singletons. Sequencing was carried out using peripheral blood. These receptors all come from a human donor in a cohort sampled during active COVID-19. Both conserved end residues are part of each CDR3.

cdr3_length j_call v_call cdr3_aa
13 TRBJ1-5 TRBV10-1 CASSTHGYQPQHF
16 TRBJ2-7 TRBV10-2 CASSDVGGQRSYEQYF
17 TRBJ2-2 TRBV30 CALPGRSGGAYTGELFF
16 TRBJ2-7 TRBV27 CASRGTGTGWSYEQYF
19 TRBJ2-3 TRBV4-1 CASSQQIIRTGQGADTQYF
15 TRBJ2-1 TRBV18 CASSRGQGHYNEQFF
19 TRBJ2-3 TRBV7-9 CASSLLPGTGGDGGDTQYF
18 TRBJ2-3 TRBV5-1 CASSLFLRAGTSTDTQYF
16 TRBJ2-1 TRBV19 CASSRVAGSSYNEQFF
16 TRBJ2-5 TRBV18 CASSSSGTGVLKTQYF
11 TRBJ2-7 TRBV12-3/TRBV12-4 CASSQADEQYF
16 TRBJ1-4 TRBV19 CASSSQGAGTNEKLFF
15 TRBJ2-7 TRBV28 CASSRTSGGVYEQYF
18 TRBJ1-2 TRBV7-9 CASSLVNRGRYKNYGYTF